Only a few counts were recorded for the clone carrying this TCR beta chain. Clones were sequenced by immunoSEQ multiplex PCR, and TCRdb holds only the in-frame ones, with some missing. The data show tens of thousands of clones, about four fifths seen once. These data are taken from a study of OX40 agonist ivuxolimab in advanced cancers. Turning to the study itself: Males comprised approximately 81% of the group, whose mean age was approximately 62 years (range about 20 to 90). Of the patients, three showed partial responses, one with hepatocellular carcinoma and two with cutaneous melanoma.

Germline CDR1 reads SGHRS; CDR2 reads YFSETQ. Trimming removed 3 bases from V and 8 bases from J; junction bases left unmatched: 7. The CDR3 is made up of 14 amino acids. V gene TRBV5-1 combines with J gene TRBJ2-1, with 8 bases that match TRBD2. Sequenced here: CD4+ or CD8+ T cells sorted from blood, sampled in a trial of the OX40 agonist ivuxolimab. The TCR originated in an adult with an advanced solid tumor such as melanoma, head and neck, liver or kidney cancer. The CDR3 sequence is CASSWGLVSDEQFF. The CDR3, as DNA: TGCGCCAGCAGCTGGGGACTAGTAAGTGATGAGCAGTTCTTC. The full variable domain, its missing parts supplied by reference TRBV5-1 and TRBJ2-1, is KAGVTQTPRYLIKTRGQQVTLSCSPISGHRSVSWYQQTPGQGLQFLFEYFSETQRNKGNFPGRFSGRQFSNSRSEMNVSTLELGDSALYLCASSWGLVSDEQFFGPGTRLTVL.